A selection of T cell receptor beta chains follows, all from one sample in a study of T cell repertoires in cytomegalovirus infection. TCRdb re-derived calls from the reads in MiXCR, one entry per CDR3 protein. The repertoire holds approximately 100,000 distinct CDR3 sequences, around 40% seen once, with 74% in the top ten. The antigens these receptors bind are not known. Source: CD8+ T cells from cultured PBMCs, taken from culture after CMV antigen stimulation. The source is a human donor in good health (CMV status not recorded). Some clones in this sample may be carry-over from other donors' samples. Both conserved end residues are part of each CDR3. The order of the fields is V gene, CDR3 length, clone size, D gene, J gene, CDR3 DNA, CDR3 protein. D genes are given only for firm matches. The listing skips clone size in some rows; elsewhere it reads once, few, many or a size class.

v_call: TRBV7-2; cdr3_length: 12; clone_size: NA; d_call: NA; j_call: TRBJ2-2; cdr3_nt: TGTGCCAGCAGCTACAGCGTTGCGGAGCTGTTTTTT; cdr3_aa: CASSYSVAELFF
v_call: TRBV7-9; cdr3_length: 12; clone_size: few; d_call: NA; j_call: TRBJ2-7; cdr3_nt: TGTGCCAGCAGCCTGTTGGGGGGCGAGCAGTACTTC; cdr3_aa: CASSLLGGEQYF
v_call: TRBV7-9; cdr3_length: 17; clone_size: many; d_call: TRBD1; j_call: TRBJ1-4; cdr3_nt: TGTGCCAGCAGCCCCCCGACAGGGGATGTTATGTACGAAAAACTGTTTTTT; cdr3_aa: CASSPPTGDVMYEKLFF
v_call: TRBV7-2; cdr3_length: 14; clone_size: few; d_call: NA; j_call: TRBJ1-5; cdr3_nt: TGTGCCAGCAGCTTTTCAGGGAACAATCAGCCCCAGCATTTT; cdr3_aa: CASSFSGNNQPQHF
v_call: TRBV4-1; cdr3_length: 16; clone_size: few; d_call: NA; j_call: TRBJ2-7; cdr3_nt: TGCGCCAGCAGCCAAGGAGTCGGACCTAATCCCTACGAGCAGTACTTC; cdr3_aa: CASSQGVGPNPYEQYF
v_call: TRBV4-1; cdr3_length: 12; clone_size: NA; d_call: NA; j_call: TRBJ2-3; cdr3_nt: TGCGCCAGCAGCCAGAGGCGAGATACGCAGTATTTT; cdr3_aa: CASSQRRDTQYF
v_call: TRBV12-3/TRBV12-4; cdr3_length: 11; clone_size: many; d_call: NA; j_call: TRBJ2-1; cdr3_nt: TGTGCCAGCCTGGGGGGGCTGGAGCAGTTCTTC; cdr3_aa: CASLGGLEQFF
v_call: TRBV19; cdr3_length: 13; clone_size: NA; d_call: TRBD1; j_call: TRBJ1-1; cdr3_nt: TGTGCCAGTAGTCGGGACAGGAACACTGAAGCTTTCTTT; cdr3_aa: CASSRDRNTEAFF
v_call: TRBV7-3; cdr3_length: 14; clone_size: few; d_call: TRBD1; j_call: TRBJ2-7; cdr3_nt: TGTGCCAGCAGCTGGCAGGGGGACTCCTACGAGCAGTACTTC; cdr3_aa: CASSWQGDSYEQYF
v_call: TRBV7-8; cdr3_length: 13; clone_size: few; d_call: NA; j_call: TRBJ2-1; cdr3_nt: TGTGCCAGCGAGCCGCCATCCTACAATGAGCAGTTCTTC; cdr3_aa: CASEPPSYNEQFF
v_call: TRBV12-3/TRBV12-4; cdr3_length: 13; clone_size: NA; d_call: NA; j_call: TRBJ1-1; cdr3_nt: TGTGCCAGCACCGCTCCGGGACAATCTCCTGGCTTCTTT; cdr3_aa: CASTAPGQSPGFF
v_call: TRBV7-6; cdr3_length: 12; clone_size: NA; d_call: TRBD1; j_call: TRBJ1-1; cdr3_nt: TGTGCCAGCAGCCCAACAGGGGCTGAAGCTTTCTTT; cdr3_aa: CASSPTGAEAFF
v_call: TRBV5-1; cdr3_length: 15; clone_size: NA; d_call: NA; j_call: TRBJ1-6; cdr3_nt: TGCGCCAGCCACTCAGGAGTCTCGAAATATTCACCCCTCCACTTT; cdr3_aa: CASHSGVSKYSPLHF
v_call: TRBV6-6; cdr3_length: 15; clone_size: few; d_call: NA; j_call: TRBJ2-1; cdr3_nt: TGTGCCAGCAGTTACGGGCCGGGGGTCTACAATGAGCAGTTCTTC; cdr3_aa: CASSYGPGVYNEQFF
v_call: TRBV7-6; cdr3_length: 15; clone_size: NA; d_call: NA; j_call: TRBJ2-5; cdr3_nt: TGTGCCAGCAGCGAAACCGGGACAATACAAGAGACCCAGTACTTC; cdr3_aa: CASSETGTIQETQYF
v_call: TRBV7-6; cdr3_length: 18; clone_size: NA; d_call: NA; j_call: TRBJ2-6; cdr3_nt: TGTGCCAGCAGCTTAGGGGGGGCACCCCACTCTGGGGCCAACGTCCTGACTTTC; cdr3_aa: CASSLGGAPHSGANVLTF
v_call: TRBV7-2; cdr3_length: 11; clone_size: many; d_call: NA; j_call: TRBJ2-1; cdr3_nt: TGTGCCAGCAGCTCAACTAATGAGCAGTTCTTC; cdr3_aa: CASSSTNEQFF
v_call: TRBV19; cdr3_length: 14; clone_size: NA; d_call: TRBD1; j_call: TRBJ1-1; cdr3_nt: TGTGCCAGTAGACGGGACAGGGGCGGCACTGAAGCTTTCTTT; cdr3_aa: CASRRDRGGTEAFF
v_call: TRBV7-2; cdr3_length: 14; clone_size: NA; d_call: NA; j_call: TRBJ1-1; cdr3_nt: TGTGCCAGCAGCTTAGCGGGGGGAGTGTGGGGAGCTTTCTTT; cdr3_aa: CASSLAGGVWGAFF
v_call: TRBV7-8; cdr3_length: 14; clone_size: NA; d_call: NA; j_call: TRBJ2-1; cdr3_nt: TGTGCCAGCAGCTCGTTAGAGTTGTACAATGAGCAGTTCTTC; cdr3_aa: CASSSLELYNEQFF
v_call: TRBV6-4; cdr3_length: 16; clone_size: few; d_call: TRBD2; j_call: TRBJ2-1; cdr3_nt: TGTGCCAGCAGTGAGACTAGCGGGGGGGGAAACAATGAGCAGTTCTTC; cdr3_aa: CASSETSGGGNNEQFF
v_call: TRBV27; cdr3_length: 12; clone_size: few; d_call: TRBD1; j_call: TRBJ1-1; cdr3_nt: TGTGCCAGCAGTATACAGGGGGCCGGGTCTTTCTTT; cdr3_aa: CASSIQGAGSFF
v_call: TRBV5-1; cdr3_length: 15; clone_size: NA; d_call: NA; j_call: TRBJ2-2; cdr3_nt: TGCGCCAGCAGCCCGTATGCGGCGAACACCGGGGAGCTGTTTTTT; cdr3_aa: CASSPYAANTGELFF
v_call: TRBV6-1; cdr3_length: 16; clone_size: many; d_call: NA; j_call: TRBJ1-5; cdr3_nt: TGTGCCAGCAGCACCTACCCCGACGGACCCCTCCAGCCCCAGCATTTT; cdr3_aa: CASSTYPDGPLQPQHF
v_call: TRBV27; cdr3_length: 15; clone_size: NA; d_call: NA; j_call: TRBJ1-2; cdr3_nt: TGTGCCAGCAGTTTCGCAAGGACAGATCCTTATGGCTACACCTTC; cdr3_aa: CASSFARTDPYGYTF
v_call: TRBV2; cdr3_length: 13; clone_size: NA; d_call: NA; j_call: TRBJ1-1; cdr3_nt: TGTGCCAGCAGTGTGGAAGGACGCACTGAAGCTTTCTTT; cdr3_aa: CASSVEGRTEAFF
v_call: TRBV5-6; cdr3_length: 15; clone_size: once; d_call: NA; j_call: TRBJ2-1; cdr3_nt: TGTGCCAGCAGCGTCGGGACCCCGTCCTACAATGAGCAGTTCTTC; cdr3_aa: CASSVGTPSYNEQFF
v_call: TRBV11-2; cdr3_length: 14; clone_size: NA; d_call: NA; j_call: TRBJ2-3; cdr3_nt: TGTGCCAGCAGCTCCTGGGGTAATAGAGATACGCAGTATTTT; cdr3_aa: CASSSWGNRDTQYF
v_call: TRBV28; cdr3_length: 16; clone_size: few; d_call: NA; j_call: TRBJ2-7; cdr3_nt: TGTGCCAGCAGTCCCGCCGGTGTAGGGATCCTCCGTGAGCAGTACTTC; cdr3_aa: CASSPAGVGILREQYF
v_call: TRBV10-2; cdr3_length: 14; clone_size: NA; d_call: NA; j_call: TRBJ1-3; cdr3_nt: TGCGCCAGCGCCCAGGACAGCTCTGGAAACACCATATATTTT; cdr3_aa: CASAQDSSGNTIYF
v_call: TRBV27; cdr3_length: 15; clone_size: NA; d_call: NA; j_call: TRBJ2-3; cdr3_nt: TGTGCCAGCAGTACGCCGGGGGCTAGCACAGATACGCAGTATTTT; cdr3_aa: CASSTPGASTDTQYF
v_call: TRBV19; cdr3_length: 13; clone_size: many; d_call: NA; j_call: TRBJ2-3; cdr3_nt: TGTGCCAGTACCCCACCAAGCACAGATACGCAGTATTTT; cdr3_aa: CASTPPSTDTQYF
v_call: TRBV12-3/TRBV12-4; cdr3_length: 14; clone_size: NA; d_call: NA; j_call: TRBJ2-2; cdr3_nt: TGTGCCAGCAGTTTGGGGGTGTACACCGGGGAGCTGTTTTTT; cdr3_aa: CASSLGVYTGELFF
v_call: TRBV14; cdr3_length: 13; clone_size: NA; d_call: NA; j_call: TRBJ1-1; cdr3_nt: TGTGCCAGCAGCCCACTACTGAACACTGAAGCTTTCTTT; cdr3_aa: CASSPLLNTEAFF
v_call: TRBV7-6; cdr3_length: 20; clone_size: NA; d_call: TRBD1; j_call: TRBJ1-1; cdr3_nt: TGTGCCAGCAGCTCATCTGAACTTACCGGGACAGGGGGCGCAAGGATAGAAGCTTTCTTT; cdr3_aa: CASSSSELTGTGGARIEAFF
v_call: TRBV12-3/TRBV12-4; cdr3_length: 13; clone_size: NA; d_call: NA; j_call: TRBJ2-1; cdr3_nt: TGTGCCAGCAGTTTAGAGTGGGACAATGAGCAGTTCTTC; cdr3_aa: CASSLEWDNEQFF
v_call: TRBV9; cdr3_length: 17; clone_size: NA; d_call: TRBD2; j_call: TRBJ2-3; cdr3_nt: TGTGCCAGCAGCGTAGCTACCAGCGGGGGGGCCAGGGATACGCAGTATTTT; cdr3_aa: CASSVATSGGARDTQYF
v_call: TRBV29-1; cdr3_length: 13; clone_size: NA; d_call: NA; j_call: TRBJ1-4; cdr3_nt: TGCAGCGTTGAAGTTCGAGGTCTTGAGAAACTGTTTTTT; cdr3_aa: CSVEVRGLEKLFF
v_call: TRBV27; cdr3_length: 14; clone_size: NA; d_call: TRBD2; j_call: TRBJ2-7; cdr3_nt: TGTGCCAGCAGTTTCGGGGGGGTGACCTACGAGCAGTACTTC; cdr3_aa: CASSFGGVTYEQYF
v_call: TRBV7-6; cdr3_length: 16; clone_size: NA; d_call: NA; j_call: TRBJ1-6; cdr3_nt: TGTGCCAGCAGCTCCCCGTACTATCCGGGATTGTCACCCCTCCACTTT; cdr3_aa: CASSSPYYPGLSPLHF
v_call: TRBV29-1; cdr3_length: 14; clone_size: NA; d_call: TRBD1; j_call: TRBJ2-1; cdr3_nt: TGCAGCGCTATCGGGACAGGGAGCCACAATGAGCAGTTCTTC; cdr3_aa: CSAIGTGSHNEQFF
v_call: TRBV19; cdr3_length: 15; clone_size: NA; d_call: NA; j_call: TRBJ2-1; cdr3_nt: TGTGCCAGTAGTCGGGACACGAGCTCCTACAATGAGCAGTTCTTC; cdr3_aa: CASSRDTSSYNEQFF
v_call: TRBV7-8; cdr3_length: 14; clone_size: few; d_call: NA; j_call: TRBJ1-6; cdr3_nt: TGTGCCAGCAGCACCATTTTTTGGGATTCACCCCTCCACTTT; cdr3_aa: CASSTIFWDSPLHF
v_call: TRBV19; cdr3_length: 15; clone_size: few; d_call: TRBD2; j_call: TRBJ2-7; cdr3_nt: TGTGCCAGTAGTATCGGCGGCCAGGGAGGGGACGAGCAGTACTTC; cdr3_aa: CASSIGGQGGDEQYF
v_call: TRBV4-1; cdr3_length: 16; clone_size: few; d_call: TRBD2; j_call: TRBJ2-3; cdr3_nt: TGCGCCAGCAAAAGGGTCAGCGGGGCGAGCACAGATACGCAGTATTTT; cdr3_aa: CASKRVSGASTDTQYF
v_call: TRBV7-2; cdr3_length: 17; clone_size: once; d_call: NA; j_call: TRBJ1-6; cdr3_nt: TGTGCCAGCAGCTTAGCGGCAGGACGGGCGTTTAATTCACCCCTCCACTTT; cdr3_aa: CASSLAAGRAFNSPLHF
v_call: TRBV12-3/TRBV12-4; cdr3_length: 14; clone_size: NA; d_call: TRBD1; j_call: TRBJ1-1; cdr3_nt: TGTGCCAGCAGTTTGGGACAGGGTCCCACTGAAGCTTTCTTT; cdr3_aa: CASSLGQGPTEAFF
v_call: TRBV29-1; cdr3_length: 14; clone_size: NA; d_call: NA; j_call: TRBJ2-2; cdr3_nt: TGCAGCGTTGAAGATGGGCTAGTTGCCGGGGAGCTGTTTTTT; cdr3_aa: CSVEDGLVAGELFF
v_call: TRBV7-9; cdr3_length: 17; clone_size: NA; d_call: TRBD2; j_call: TRBJ2-3; cdr3_nt: TGTGCCAGCAGCTCTCGGGGAGCGGGGGCCGCACTTGATACGCAGTATTTT; cdr3_aa: CASSSRGAGAALDTQYF
v_call: TRBV9; cdr3_length: 14; clone_size: NA; d_call: TRBD1; j_call: TRBJ2-1; cdr3_nt: TGTGCCAGCAGCGCCGGGACAGGGGGCTATGAGCAGTTCTTC; cdr3_aa: CASSAGTGGYEQFF
v_call: TRBV5-6; cdr3_length: 14; clone_size: NA; d_call: NA; j_call: TRBJ1-4; cdr3_nt: TGTGCCAGCAGCCCCGGGTTAGATAATGAAAAACTGTTTTTT; cdr3_aa: CASSPGLDNEKLFF
v_call: TRBV29-1; cdr3_length: 13; clone_size: NA; d_call: TRBD1; j_call: TRBJ1-1; cdr3_nt: TGCAGCGTTCGGACAGGGGAAGGCACTGAAGCTTTCTTT; cdr3_aa: CSVRTGEGTEAFF
v_call: TRBV12-3/TRBV12-4; cdr3_length: 13; clone_size: few; d_call: NA; j_call: TRBJ2-1; cdr3_nt: TGTGCCAGCAGTTTCTCCCGGATAGATGAGCAGTTCTTC; cdr3_aa: CASSFSRIDEQFF
v_call: TRBV7-6; cdr3_length: 15; clone_size: NA; d_call: NA; j_call: TRBJ2-5; cdr3_nt: TGTGCCAGCAGCTTAGTGGTGGGGCAACAAGAGACCCAGTACTTC; cdr3_aa: CASSLVVGQQETQYF